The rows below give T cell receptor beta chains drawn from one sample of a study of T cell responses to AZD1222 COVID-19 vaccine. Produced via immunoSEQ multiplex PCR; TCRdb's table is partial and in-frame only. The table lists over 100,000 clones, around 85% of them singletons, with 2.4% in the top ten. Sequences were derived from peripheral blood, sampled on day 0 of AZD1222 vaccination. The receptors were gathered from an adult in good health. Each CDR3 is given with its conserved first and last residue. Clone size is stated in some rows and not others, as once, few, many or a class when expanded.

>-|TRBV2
CASSARQVANTEAFF
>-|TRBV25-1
CASRGVGIGEQYF
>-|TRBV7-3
CASSPTPWTSGATDTQYF
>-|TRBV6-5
CASSRQGLNSPLHF
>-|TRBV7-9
CASSRDRVSSYEQYF
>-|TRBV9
CASSVGVGLAGRETQYF
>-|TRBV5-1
CASSLAPQQPQETQYF
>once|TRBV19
CASSTGGNTGELFF
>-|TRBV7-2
CASSLLVAGLAGLTGELFF
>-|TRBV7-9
CASSFGTGDDYGYTF
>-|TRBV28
CASSLGLAGGRTDTQYF
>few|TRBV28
CASSLNLGNEQFF
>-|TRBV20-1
CSARGSLSNTGELFF
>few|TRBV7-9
CASSLDAGGNQPQHF
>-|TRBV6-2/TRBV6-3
CASSYLTVSYEQYF
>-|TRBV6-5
CASSLSQTVSGNTIYF
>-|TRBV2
CASGGGGNNYGYTF